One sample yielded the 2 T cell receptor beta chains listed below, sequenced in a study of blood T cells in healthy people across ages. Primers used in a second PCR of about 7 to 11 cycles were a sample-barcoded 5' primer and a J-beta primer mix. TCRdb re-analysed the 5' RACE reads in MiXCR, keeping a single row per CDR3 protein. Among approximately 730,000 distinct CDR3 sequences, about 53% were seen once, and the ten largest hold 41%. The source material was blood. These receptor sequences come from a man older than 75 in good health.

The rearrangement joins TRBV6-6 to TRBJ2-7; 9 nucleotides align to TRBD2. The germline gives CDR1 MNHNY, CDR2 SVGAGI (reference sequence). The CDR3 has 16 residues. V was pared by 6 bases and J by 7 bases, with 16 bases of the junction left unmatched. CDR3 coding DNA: TGTGCCAGCAGCCCCGGACTCGCGGGAGGGAAGTATGAGCAGTACTTC. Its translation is CASSPGLAGGKYEQYF.

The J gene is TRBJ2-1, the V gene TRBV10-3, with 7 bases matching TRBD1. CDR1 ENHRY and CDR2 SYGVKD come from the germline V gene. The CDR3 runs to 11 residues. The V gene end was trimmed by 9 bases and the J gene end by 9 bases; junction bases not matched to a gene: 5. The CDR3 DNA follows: TGTGCCATACGACAGGGTGGTGAGCAGTTCTTC. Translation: CAIRQGGEQFF.